This T cell receptor beta chain was recovered during a study of blood T cell repertoires in COVID-19. Study background: The analysed material was cDNA or gDNA that came from T cells, B-cell-depleted T cells, or PBMCs.

As originally analysed: Estimation of nucleated cell counts was performed using reference gene primer amplification. Data came from immunoSEQ multiplex PCR; TCRdb stores just in-frame clones and leaves some out. V and J calls plus clone size are reproduced from that table; the DNA served to infer D and trimming. The sample holds around 160,000 clones, 84% seen once. Those who participated ranged in age from roughly 18 to 90 years and resided in under 25 US areas. Assignments of participants to cohorts depended upon their own reported clinical history. This clone showed up just once. This CDR3 is 15 amino acids long. V was trimmed by 0 bases and J by 7 bases, leaving 11 bases between them. Germline V gene lookup returns CDR1 SGHNT and CDR2 YYREEE (reference sequence).

V gene TRBV5-4 combines with J gene TRBJ1-6; D ambiguous. The clonotype comes from a woman in her forties or fifties who had been exposed to COVID-19. Sequenced sample: PBMCs or T cells enriched from blood (not recorded which). In DNA form, the CDR3 reads TGTGCCAGCAGCTTGGCGGGTATTAGGAATTCACCCCTCCACTTT. Translation: CASSLAGIRNSPLHF. The full variable domain, its missing parts supplied by reference TRBV5-4 and TRBJ1-6, is ETGVTQSPTHLIKTRGQQVTLRCSSQSGHNTVSWYQQALGQGPQFIFQYYREEENGRGNFPPRFSGLQFPNYSSELNVNALELDDSALYLCASSLAGIRNSPLHFGNGTRLTVT.